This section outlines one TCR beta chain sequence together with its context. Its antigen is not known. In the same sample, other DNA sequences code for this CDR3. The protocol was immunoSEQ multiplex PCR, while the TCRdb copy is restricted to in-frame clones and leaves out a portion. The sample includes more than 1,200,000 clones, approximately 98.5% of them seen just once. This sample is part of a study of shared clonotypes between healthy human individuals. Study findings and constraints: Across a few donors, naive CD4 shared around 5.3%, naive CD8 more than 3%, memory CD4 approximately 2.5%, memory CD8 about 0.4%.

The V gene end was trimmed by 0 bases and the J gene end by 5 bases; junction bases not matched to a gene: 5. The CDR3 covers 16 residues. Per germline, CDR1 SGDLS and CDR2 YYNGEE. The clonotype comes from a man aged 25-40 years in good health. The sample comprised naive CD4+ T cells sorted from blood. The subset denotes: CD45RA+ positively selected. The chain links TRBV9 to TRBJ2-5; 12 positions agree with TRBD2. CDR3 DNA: TGTGCCAGCAGCGTAGGACTAGCGGGAGTGGAGGAGACCCAGTACTTC. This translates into CASSVGLAGVEETQYF.